This T cell receptor (beta chain) emerged from a study of spatial heterogeneity in lung cancer. Study information: The count of detected beta-chain sequences consistently exceeded that of alpha-chain sequences. Raw reads showed each unique TCR and UMI combination turning up more than ten times on average.

This CDR3 has 16 residues. The V gene lost 5 bases and the J gene lost 0 bases, with 15 bases spanning the gap. Germline V gives CDR1 SGHRS, CDR2 YFSETQ. TCRdb re-analysed the 5' RACE reads in MiXCR, keeping a single row per CDR3 protein. The sample contains some 15,000 distinct CDR3 sequences, almost 8% of which appear only once. This clonotype occurred many times. Its specificity is unknown. Time point described: sample taken at primary tumor resection. From tumor, nontumor lung or frozen PBMC, whole RNA was taken unsorted for sequencing. The cohort: under 80 early-stage, untreated non-small cell lung cancer patients. General observations from the study: More often at tumor resection than at routine follow-up, ubiquitous expanded tumor TCRs were detected in the blood.

This chain joins TRBV5-1 and TRBJ1-5; D gene ambiguous. The source was PBMCs, collected at surgery. The sequence was obtained from a female donor with early-stage non-small cell lung cancer. The CDR3 is CASRPGGSISNQPQHF. CDR3 nucleotides: TGCGCCAGCAGGCCTGGAGGGTCCATTAGCAATCAGCCCCAGCATTTT.